Listed below are T cell receptor beta chains from one sample, sequenced in a study of T cell repertoires in cytomegalovirus infection. TCRdb independently ran MiXCR on the reads; one entry per CDR3 protein. The sample records 300,000 to 450,000 distinct CDR3 sequences, roughly 20% being singletons. Sequences were obtained from PBMCs. These receptors came from a human donor in good health (CMV status not recorded). Some clones in this sample may be carry-over from other donors' samples. Both conserved end residues are part of each CDR3. D genes are given only for firm matches. Only some rows state a clone size, as once, few, many or a class for expanded clones.

V gene	J gene	clone size	D gene	CDR3 DNA	CDR3 protein
TRBV4-2	TRBJ1-1	.	TRBD1	TGTGCCAGCAGCCGAACACCTGAACAGGGGATGGACACTGAAGCTTTCTTT	CASSRTPEQGMDTEAFF
TRBV5-1	TRBJ2-1	.	.	TGCGCCAGCAGCCTGGGGATGGGAACGGCCAATGAGCAGTTCTTC	CASSLGMGTANEQFF
TRBV4-1	TRBJ2-7	.	.	TGCGCCAGCAGCCAAGTTTGGGGTAAGGACTACGAGCAGTACTTC	CASSQVWGKDYEQYF
TRBV20-1	TRBJ1-1	.	.	TGCAGTGCTAGAGCCTTGTCTGGGAGCACTGAAGCTTTCTTT	CSARALSGSTEAFF
TRBV7-9	TRBJ2-7	few	TRBD1	TGTGCCAGCAGCTTATGGGACAGGGGCCACGAGCAGTACTTC	CASSLWDRGHEQYF
TRBV2	TRBJ2-5	few	TRBD1	TGTGCCAGCAGTCAACAGGGGGAAGGCGAGACCCAGTACTTC	CASSQQGEGETQYF
TRBV19	TRBJ2-3	many	.	TGTGCCAGTAGTATAGAAGGACCCTTTGTTGGAGATACGCAGTATTTT	CASSIEGPFVGDTQYF
TRBV7-8	TRBJ1-5	.	.	TGTGCCAGCAGCTTAGCGCGGGCTGGAAGGCCCCAGCATTTT	CASSLARAGRPQHF
TRBV6-1	TRBJ1-5	.	TRBD1	TGTGCCAGCAATAAAGGGACAGATAATCAGCCCCAGCATTTT	CASNKGTDNQPQHF
TRBV7-6	TRBJ2-7	.	TRBD2	TGTGTCAGCAGCCCTATGACTAGCGGGGGCTCCTACGAGCAGTACTTC	CVSSPMTSGGSYEQYF
TRBV7-2	TRBJ2-7	few	TRBD1	TGTGCCAGCAGCCATACCGGGACAGCAACCTACGAGCAGTACTTC	CASSHTGTATYEQYF
TRBV7-4	TRBJ2-1	.	.	TGTGCCAGCAGCTCCACCGGGGCCCTCCTCGGGAATGAGCAGTTCTTC	CASSSTGALLGNEQFF
TRBV27	TRBJ2-1	.	TRBD1	TGTGCCAGTCAGGGGGCTAGTGAGCAGTTCTTC	CASQGASEQFF
TRBV7-7	TRBJ2-3	many	TRBD1	TGTGCCAGCAGCTTACTCCCCAGGGGGACAAGCACAGATACGCAGTATTTT	CASSLLPRGTSTDTQYF
TRBV20-1	TRBJ2-5	few	.	TGCAGTGCTCCGACTAGATTGGAGACCCAGTACTTC	CSAPTRLETQYF
TRBV7-6	TRBJ2-5	few	.	TGTGCCAGCAGCTTAGCTTATGAGACCCAGTACTTC	CASSLAYETQYF
TRBV6-2/TRBV6-3	TRBJ2-7	few	TRBD2	TGTGCCAGCAGAGGGACTAGCGCCTACGAGCAGTACTTC	CASRGTSAYEQYF
TRBV7-9	TRBJ2-3	few	TRBD1	TGTGCCAGCAGCCCAGGACAGGGAAATACGCAGTATTTT	CASSPGQGNTQYF
TRBV7-2	TRBJ1-1	many	.	TGTGCCAGCAGCTTAGGAGCCGGAAGCACTGAAGCTTTCTTT	CASSLGAGSTEAFF
TRBV27	TRBJ1-5	once	TRBD1	TGTGCCAGCAGTCGCAACAGGGGAGGAGATCAGCCCCAGCATTTT	CASSRNRGGDQPQHF
TRBV4-1	TRBJ1-5	many	.	TGCGCCAGCAGCCAGTGGGAGGGTCAGCCCCAGCATTTT	CASSQWEGQPQHF
TRBV12-5	TRBJ2-5	few	.	TGTGCTAGTGCCCCAGACCGGGACCTCTGGGAGACCCAGTACTTC	CASAPDRDLWETQYF
TRBV7-2	TRBJ2-3	.	TRBD2	TGTGCCAGCAGCTTAGCGGGACTAGCGGGAGGGATAAATACGCAGTATTTT	CASSLAGLAGGINTQYF
TRBV29-1	TRBJ2-1	few	.	TGCAGCGACGACCGACAGGGCTTACTAGCGGAAAGGTACTACAATGAGCAGTTCTTC	CSDDRQGLLAERYYNEQFF
TRBV7-8	TRBJ2-7	many	TRBD2	TGTGCCAGCACCCTAGCGGGAGGAATCTACGAGCAGTACTTC	CASTLAGGIYEQYF
TRBV5-6	TRBJ1-4	.	.	TGTGCCAGCAGCCCTCGACGGATTGCAACTAATGAAAAACTGTTTTTT	CASSPRRIATNEKLFF
TRBV18	TRBJ1-4	once	TRBD1	TGTGCCAGCTCACCACGGGACAGAGTAAAAGAAAAACTGTTTTTT	CASSPRDRVKEKLFF
TRBV6-1	TRBJ2-4	.	.	TGTGCCAGTTCCATGGCGCTTCCCCTAAGACGGACATTTAACATTCAGTACTTC	CASSMALPLRRTFNIQYF
TRBV4-3	TRBJ2-2	many	TRBD2	TGCGCCAGCAGCCAAGATCCCCTAGCGGGAGTATCGGAGCTGTTTTTT	CASSQDPLAGVSELFF
TRBV11-2	TRBJ1-3	many	.	TGTGCCAGCAGCTTTGGAATTTCTGGAAACACCATATATTTT	CASSFGISGNTIYF
TRBV2	TRBJ2-7	.	TRBD2	TGTGCCAGCAGTGAAAGCGGGGCGATATACGACGAGCAGTACTTC	CASSESGAIYDEQYF